This TCR beta chain emerged from a study of cytomegalovirus exposure and HLA in healthy donors. Findings and caveats of the study: Reported findings show TCR beta sequences accurately forecast HLA-A and HLA-B alleles in most subjects. Available immune exposure information covered CMV serostatus only. Later analysis associated a missense DCLRE1C variant with TCR beta V- and J-gene trimming.

The germline CDR1 and CDR2 sequences are MDHEN and SYDVKM. Deletions cut 5 bases from V and 0 bases from J, with 8 bases between. The CDR3 extends over 13 amino acids. The PCR ran on 60 Vbeta and 13 Jbeta primers. TCRdb keeps only in-frame clones here, not all; method: immunoSEQ multiplex PCR. The table shows 95,000 to 100,000 clones, with about three quarters occurring only once. Among the donors, all were healthy bone marrow donors. About this clone: Its antigen is unknown.

Sequencing used PBMCs. The chain has TRBV28 and TRBJ2-7, with no clear D. This clonotype originated in a man between 35 and 55 years old in good health and CMV-seropositive. CDR3 nucleotide sequence: TGTGCCAGCAGTCAGGCCCTCTCCTACGAGCAGTACTTC. Its protein is CASSQALSYEQYF.